This TCR beta chain was documented in a study of blood T cell repertoires in COVID-19. Turning to the study itself: COVID-19 samples, acute and convalescent, were from the United States, Italy and Spain. The analysed material was cDNA or gDNA that came from T cells, B-cell-depleted T cells, or PBMCs.

Only one count was recorded for this clone. CDR3 size: 16 residues. Looked up from germline, CDR1 is ENHRY and CDR2 is SYGVKD. Trimming shortened V by 3 bases and J by 0 bases, and 9 bases separated the two germline ends. In the study's own analysis: Estimated nucleated cell counts came from reference gene primer amplification. Sequencing was performed with immunoSEQ multiplex PCR; in TCRdb, only in-frame clones are kept and a portion is missing. The V and J calls and the clone size are those of that table, but D and trimming were determined from the DNA. This table holds approximately 97,000 clones, 81% found once.

Sample: peripheral blood. The receptor's source is a man aged 55 to 70 with acute or convalescent COVID-19. The V call is TRBV10-3, the J call TRBJ2-6, with D maybe TRBD1 (6 bases). CDR3 coding DNA: TGTGCCATCAGTGATTCAGGGGCCTCTGGGGCCAACGTCCTGACTTTC. This translates into CAISDSGASGANVLTF.